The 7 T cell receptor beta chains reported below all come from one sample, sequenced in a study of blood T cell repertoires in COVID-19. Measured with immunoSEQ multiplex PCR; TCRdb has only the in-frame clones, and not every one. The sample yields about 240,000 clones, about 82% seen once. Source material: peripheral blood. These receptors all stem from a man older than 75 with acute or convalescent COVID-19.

Here the CDR3 reads CASSYPTGILSDTQYF. CDR3 DNA sequence: TGTGCCAGCAGTTACCCCACAGGGATATTGTCGGATACGCAGTATTTT. The chain combines TRBV6-2 or TRBV6-3 with TRBJ2-3, with a weak D call TRBD1 (6 bases). The CDR3 runs 16 residues. V was shortened by 2 bases and J by 6 bases, with 18 bases between the two germline ends. Germline CDR1 is MNHEY and CDR2 is SVGEGT.

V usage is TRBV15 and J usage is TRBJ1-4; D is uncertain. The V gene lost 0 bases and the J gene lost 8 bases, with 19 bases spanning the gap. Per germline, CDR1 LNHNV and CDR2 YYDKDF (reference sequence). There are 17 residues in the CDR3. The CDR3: CATSRDEEGWGREKLFF. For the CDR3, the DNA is TGTGCCACCAGCAGAGATGAAGAGGGATGGGGTCGGGAAAAACTGTTTTTT.

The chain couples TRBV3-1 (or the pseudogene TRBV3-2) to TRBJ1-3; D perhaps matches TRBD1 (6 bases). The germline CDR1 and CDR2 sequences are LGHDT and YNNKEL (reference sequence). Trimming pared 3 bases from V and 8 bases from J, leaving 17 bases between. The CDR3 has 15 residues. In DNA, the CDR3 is TGTGCCAGCAGCCATGGGCTAGGGACATCCTACACCATATATTTT. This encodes CASSHGLGTSYTIYF.

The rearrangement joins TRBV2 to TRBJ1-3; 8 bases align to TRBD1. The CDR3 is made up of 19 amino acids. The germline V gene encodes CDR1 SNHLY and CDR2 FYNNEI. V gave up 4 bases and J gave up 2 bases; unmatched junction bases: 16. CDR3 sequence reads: CASSAAGGKGVGPGNTIYF. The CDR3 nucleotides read TGTGCCAGCAGTGCCGCAGGGGGCAAAGGTGTGGGGCCTGGAAACACCATATATTTT.

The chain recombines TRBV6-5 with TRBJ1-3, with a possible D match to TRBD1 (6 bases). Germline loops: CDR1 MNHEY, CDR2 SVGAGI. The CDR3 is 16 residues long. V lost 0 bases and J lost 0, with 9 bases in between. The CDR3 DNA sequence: TGTGCCAGCAGTTACTCACAGGGTTACTCTGGAAACACCATATATTTT. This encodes CASSYSQGYSGNTIYF.

CDR3 nucleotides: TGTGCCAGCAGTTTATCGGCACAGGGGAATTCACCCCTCCACTTT. Its protein is CASSLSAQGNSPLHF. The chain uses TRBV27 and TRBJ1-6, with TRBD1 matching 7 bases. The CDR3 sequence is 15 residues long. Trimming cost V 0 bases and J 7 bases; bases outside gene matches: 3. CDR1 MNHEY and CDR2 SMNVEV come from the germline V gene (reference sequence).

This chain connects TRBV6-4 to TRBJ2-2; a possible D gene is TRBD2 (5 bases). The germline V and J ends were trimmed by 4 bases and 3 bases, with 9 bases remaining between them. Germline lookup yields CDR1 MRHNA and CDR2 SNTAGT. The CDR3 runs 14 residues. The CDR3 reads CASSGQRDTGELFF. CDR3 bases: TGTGCCAGCAGTGGCCAGAGGGACACCGGGGAGCTGTTTTTT.